The text below deals with one T cell receptor (beta chain). Its antigen is not known. The entry originates in a study of T-cell memory formation after mild COVID-19. Study-level background: Clusters were largely donor specific.

The V end was cut by 5 bases, the J end by 3 bases, with 14 bases between. The CDR3 totals 14 residues. Looked up from germline, CDR1 is SGHRS and CDR2 is YFSETQ. The TCR alpha and TCR beta cDNA libraries, bearing sample barcodes and UMIs, were generated by 5'RACE using constant-segment primers. In TCRdb, the 5' RACE reads were re-called with MiXCR into one record per CDR3 protein. The top ten hold around an eighth of the sample, which has hundreds of thousands of distinct CDR3 sequences, around 28% seen once. Overall study findings and caveats: Contracting CD4+ clones lay largely in CM and EM, with CD8+ ones residing in EMRA.

This TCR was recovered from an adult woman who had mild COVID-19 (a few samples of this study predate the infection). Cell type and time point are not known. Sequenced input: PBMCs or a T cell subset sorted from them (not recorded which). This chain joins TRBV5-1 and TRBJ2-5, with D perhaps TRBD1 (6 bases). CDR3 in DNA: TGCGCCAGCAGTAGACAGGCGTCTGAAGAGACCCAGTACTTC. Encoded protein: CASSRQASEETQYF.